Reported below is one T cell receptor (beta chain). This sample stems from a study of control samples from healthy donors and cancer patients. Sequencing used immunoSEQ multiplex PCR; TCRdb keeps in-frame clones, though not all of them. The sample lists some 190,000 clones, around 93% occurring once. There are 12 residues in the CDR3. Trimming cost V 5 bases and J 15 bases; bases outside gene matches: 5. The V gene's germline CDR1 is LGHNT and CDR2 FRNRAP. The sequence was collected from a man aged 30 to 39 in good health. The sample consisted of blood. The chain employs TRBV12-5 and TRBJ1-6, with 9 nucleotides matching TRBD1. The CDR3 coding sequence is TGTGCTAGTGGTCTGGGACAGGGAAGCCTCCACTTT. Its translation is CASGLGQGSLHF.